These 13 T cell receptor beta chains share one sample of origin, sequenced in a study of T cells in Graves' hyperthyroidism and ophthalmopathy. Template material for amplifying TCR beta CDR3 regions consisted of RNA transcripts. A set of HTBI primers served as the primers for a first-round RT-PCR of the TCR CDR3. Using its own MiXCR run on the multiplex PCR reads, TCRdb lists one record per CDR3 protein. The table lists about 210,000 distinct CDR3 sequences, approximately 17% of them singletons. The specimen sequenced was blood. These receptors all stem from a man aged 50-60 years with Graves' hyperthyroidism.

This chain's CDR3 is CASRPLAGEVYNEQFF. CDR3 bases: TGTGCCAGCAGGCCACTAGCGGGAGAAGTGTACAATGAGCAGTTCTTC. The chain employs TRBV7-6 and TRBJ2-1; 11 bases are a match to TRBD2. The ends lost 6 bases at V and 4 bases at J; junction bases unmatched: 8. The CDR3 runs 16 residues. The germline V gene has CDR1 SGHVS and CDR2 FNYEAQ.

The table lists this clonotype with many counts. The chain joins TRBV5-1 to TRBJ2-7, with 8 bases fitting TRBD1. Trimming removed 0 bases from V and 5 bases from J; junction bases left unmatched: 10. The CDR3 totals 16 residues. CDR1 and CDR2 (germline): SGHRS, YFSETQ. CDR3 sequence: CASSLGLIQGAHEQYF. CDR3 DNA sequence: TGCGCCAGCAGCTTGGGCCTGATCCAGGGGGCTCACGAGCAGTACTTC.

This clonotype was seen only a few times. V usage is TRBV10-1 and J usage is TRBJ2-3, with a possible D match to TRBD2 (6 bases). The CDR3 extends over 14 amino acids. V was trimmed by 2 bases and J by 2 bases, leaving 8 bases between them. From germline, CDR1 is WNHNN and CDR2 SYGVQD (reference sequence). For the CDR3, the DNA is TGCGCCAGCAGTGAGCCTAGCGACACAGATACGCAGTATTTT. It is translated as CASSEPSDTDTQYF.

This clonotype was observed many times. The chain links TRBV7-6 to TRBJ2-7; maybe TRBD1 (6 bases). This CDR3 comprises 13 residues. The germline V gene encodes CDR1 SGHVS and CDR2 FNYEAQ. With 3 bases removed from V and 7 bases from J, the gap between germline ends came to 13 bases. In DNA form, the CDR3 reads TGTGCCAGCAGCTTCACAGGGAGTGGGGAGCAGTACTTC. Protein sequence: CASSFTGSGEQYF.

The table lists this clonotype with a few counts. The V gene is TRBV19, the J gene TRBJ1-2; D gene ambiguous. Deletions cut 5 bases from V and 4 bases from J, with 8 bases between. CDR1 and CDR2 from the germline V gene are LNHDA and SQIVND (reference sequence). The length of the CDR3 is 12 residues. The CDR3 nucleotides are TGTGCCAGTAGTCGAGGGTTCTATGGCTACACCTTC. Translated, it gives CASSRGFYGYTF.

This clonotype has ten or more counts. This chain joins TRBV27 and TRBJ2-7; 7 positions match TRBD1. CDR1 and CDR2 (germline): MNHEY, SMNVEV (reference sequence). The CDR3 is 11 amino acids. J lost 7 bases, V lost 4 bases, and 1 base had no gene match. In DNA, the CDR3 is TGTGCCAGCAGTTCGACAGGGGAGCAGTACTTC. Translated, it gives CASSSTGEQYF.

This clonotype occurred many times. The chain recombines TRBV28 with TRBJ2-3; TRBD2 matches 9 bases. Germline values: CDR1 MDHEN, CDR2 SYDVKM. The CDR3 sequence is 12 residues long. With 2 bases clipped from V and 14 bases from J, the junction kept 5 bases outside the gene matches. This chain's CDR3 is CASSLTSGWLYF. CDR3 in DNA: TGTGCCAGCAGTTTAACTAGCGGGTGGTTGTATTTT.

The chain employs TRBV5-6 and TRBJ1-2; D may be TRBD1 (5 bases). V was shortened by 3 bases and J by 7 bases, with 16 bases between the two germline ends. From germline, CDR1 is SGHDT and CDR2 YYEEEE. The CDR3 is 14 amino acids. The CDR3 loop reads CASSSFVREGGYTF. The CDR3 nucleotides are TGTGCCAGCAGCTCATTCGTCAGGGAGGGTGGCTACACCTTC.

CDR3 nucleotide sequence: TGTGCCAGCAATTCAGGCGGCGACACAGATACGCAGTATTTT. Amino acids: CASNSGGDTDTQYF. This chain connects TRBV2 to TRBJ2-3; D is ambiguous. Trimming cost V 7 bases and J 2 bases, with 13 bases left between them. The germline V gene encodes CDR1 SNHLY and CDR2 FYNNEI. The CDR3 covers 14 residues.

J is TRBJ1-2 and V is TRBV5-4; a weak D match, TRBD1 (6 bases). Trimming removed 4 bases at V and 8 bases at J, with 15 bases between. In germline, CDR1 is SGHNT, CDR2 YYREEE (reference sequence). This CDR3 has 13 residues. The CDR3 sequence: CASSTDSTRGYTF. CDR3 sequence (DNA): TGTGCCAGCAGCACGGACAGTACGCGGGGCTACACCTTC.

In its sample, this clonotype was seen many times. J is TRBJ2-7 and V is TRBV3-1; no reliable D call. The CDR3 is 15 amino acids. The V gene lost 1 base and the J gene lost 6 bases, with 16 bases spanning the gap. Germline assignment: CDR1 LGHDT and CDR2 YNNKEL (reference sequence). CDR3 nucleotides: TGTGCCAGCAGCCAAGGAATAGGGCTTGCCACCGAGCAGTACTTC. Encoded protein: CASSQGIGLATEQYF.

Details on this clonotype: Given a much more abundant clone one base away, this may be a read error. This chain joins TRBV3-1 and TRBJ2-1; TRBD2 aligns across 10 bases. The CDR3 contains 16 residues. Losses at the gene ends were 5 bases for V and 5 bases for J; bases not matched to a gene: 9. Germline V gene sequence: CDR1 LGHDT, CDR2 YNNKEL (reference sequence). The CDR3 here is CASSSPGLAYHNEQFF. The CDR3 DNA sequence: TGTGCCAGCAGCTCCCCGGGACTAGCGTACCACAATGAGCAGTTCTTC.

V is TRBV5-1 and J is TRBJ2-7; possibly TRBD1 for D (6 bases). V lost 5 bases and J lost 3, with 18 bases in between. CDR3 length: 15 amino acids. Germline V lookup: CDR1 SGHRS, CDR2 YFSETQ. The CDR3 DNA reads TGCGCCAGCAGTTATACCGGGACAAACAACTACGAGCAGTACTTC. This translates into CASSYTGTNNYEQYF.